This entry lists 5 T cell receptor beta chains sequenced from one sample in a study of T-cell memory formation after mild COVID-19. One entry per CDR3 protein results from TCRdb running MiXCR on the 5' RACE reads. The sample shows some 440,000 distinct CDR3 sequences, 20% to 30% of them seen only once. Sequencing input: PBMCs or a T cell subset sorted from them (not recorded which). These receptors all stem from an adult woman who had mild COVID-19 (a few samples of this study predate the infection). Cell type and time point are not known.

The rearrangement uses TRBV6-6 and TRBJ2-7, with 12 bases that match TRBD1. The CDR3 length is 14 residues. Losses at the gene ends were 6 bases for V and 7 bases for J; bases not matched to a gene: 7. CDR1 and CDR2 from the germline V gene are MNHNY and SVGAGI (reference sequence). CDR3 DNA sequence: TGTGCCAGCAGCCCCGGGACAGGGGGCTGGGAGCAGTACTTC. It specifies CASSPGTGGWEQYF.

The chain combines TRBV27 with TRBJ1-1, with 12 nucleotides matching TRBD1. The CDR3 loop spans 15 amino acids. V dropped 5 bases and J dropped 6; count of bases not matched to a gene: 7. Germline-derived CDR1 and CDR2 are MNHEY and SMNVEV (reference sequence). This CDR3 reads CASSPGQGARAEAFF. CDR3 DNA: TGTGCCAGCAGTCCGGGACAGGGGGCGAGGGCTGAAGCTTTCTTT.

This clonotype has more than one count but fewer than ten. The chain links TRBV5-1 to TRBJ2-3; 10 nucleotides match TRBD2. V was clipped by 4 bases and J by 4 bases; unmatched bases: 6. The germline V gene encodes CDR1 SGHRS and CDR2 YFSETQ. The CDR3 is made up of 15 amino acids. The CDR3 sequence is CASSPGLANPDTQYF. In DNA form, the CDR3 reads TGCGCCAGCAGCCCGGGACTAGCGAACCCAGATACGCAGTATTTT.

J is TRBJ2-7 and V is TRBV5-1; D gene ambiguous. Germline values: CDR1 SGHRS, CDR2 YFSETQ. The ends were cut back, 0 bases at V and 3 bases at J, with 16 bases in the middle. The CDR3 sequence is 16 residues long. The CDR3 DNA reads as TGCGCCAGCAGCTTGGTTTCGCCCGACGGTGGCTACGAGCAGTACTTC. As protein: CASSLVSPDGGYEQYF.

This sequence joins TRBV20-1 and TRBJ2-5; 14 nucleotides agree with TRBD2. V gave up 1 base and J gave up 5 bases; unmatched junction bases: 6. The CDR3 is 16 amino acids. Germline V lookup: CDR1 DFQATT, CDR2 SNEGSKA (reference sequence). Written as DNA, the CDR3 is TGCAGTGCTAGAGTAGGGACTAGCGGGAGATCGGAGACCCAGTACTTC. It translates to CSARVGTSGRSETQYF.